Listed below are T cell receptor beta chains from one sample, sequenced in a study of cytomegalovirus exposure and HLA in healthy donors. Clones were sequenced by immunoSEQ multiplex PCR, and TCRdb holds only the in-frame ones, with some missing. The repertoire holds 90,000 to 150,000 clones, with roughly three fifths as singletons. The sequenced material came from PBMCs. Source of these receptors: a man aged 35-49 years in good health and CMV-seropositive. Each CDR3 is given with its conserved first and last residue. Each record gives: J gene, clone size, V gene, D gene, CDR3 DNA, CDR3 protein. A D gene is named only where the DNA matches it firmly. Some rows have no size entry. The others give once, few or many, or a class for an expanded clone.

J gene: TRBJ2-5; clone size: .; V gene: TRBV9; D gene: TRBD2; CDR3 DNA: TGTGCCAGCAGCCCCGGGGGGGGGAATCAAGAGACCCAGTACTTC; CDR3 protein: CASSPGGGNQETQYF
J gene: TRBJ2-5; clone size: once; V gene: TRBV5-1; D gene: .; CDR3 DNA: TGCGCCAGCAGCTTACAAGCGGTCCAAGAGACCCAGTACTTC; CDR3 protein: CASSLQAVQETQYF
J gene: TRBJ2-7; clone size: .; V gene: TRBV27; D gene: TRBD2; CDR3 DNA: TGTGCCAGCACAAGGAGAGCGGGGGGCATCTACGAGCAGTACTTC; CDR3 protein: CASTRRAGGIYEQYF
J gene: TRBJ2-5; clone size: .; V gene: TRBV5-4; D gene: .; CDR3 DNA: TGTGCCAGCAGCCGCGTGGGGCGGGAAAGGGAAGAGACCCAGTACTTC; CDR3 protein: CASSRVGREREETQYF
J gene: TRBJ2-7; clone size: .; V gene: TRBV6-5; D gene: TRBD2; CDR3 DNA: TGTGCCAGCAGTTACTTGAGAGCGGGGGGCTACGAGCAGTACTTC; CDR3 protein: CASSYLRAGGYEQYF
J gene: TRBJ1-1; clone size: .; V gene: TRBV7-3; D gene: TRBD1; CDR3 DNA: TGTGCCAGCAGCCCGGGACAGGGGAACACTGAAGCTTTCTTT; CDR3 protein: CASSPGQGNTEAFF
J gene: TRBJ1-1; clone size: .; V gene: TRBV5-1; D gene: TRBD1; CDR3 DNA: TGCGCCAGCAGCGGTGGACAGGGGGCATCGAACACTGAAGCTTTCTTT; CDR3 protein: CASSGGQGASNTEAFF
J gene: TRBJ2-7; clone size: .; V gene: TRBV7-2; D gene: TRBD2; CDR3 DNA: TGTGCCAGCAGCTTATTCCTACACGGGGGGAACTACGAGCAGTACTTC; CDR3 protein: CASSLFLHGGNYEQYF
J gene: TRBJ1-1; clone size: .; V gene: TRBV13; D gene: TRBD1; CDR3 DNA: TGTGCCAGCAGCTTAGGAGGGGGCCGGACTGAAGCTTTCTTT; CDR3 protein: CASSLGGGRTEAFF
J gene: TRBJ2-7; clone size: .; V gene: TRBV1; D gene: .; CDR3 DNA: TGCACCAGCAGCCCGAGCAGGGGAGTGAGCTACGAGCAGTACTTC; CDR3 protein: CTSSPSRGVSYEQYF
J gene: TRBJ1-4; clone size: .; V gene: TRBV6-5; D gene: .; CDR3 DNA: TGTGCCAGCAGTTACTCGTGGGGTGGGAGTGAAAAACTGTTTTTT; CDR3 protein: CASSYSWGGSEKLFF
J gene: TRBJ2-2; clone size: .; V gene: TRBV11-3; D gene: TRBD1; CDR3 DNA: TGTGCCAGCAGCCGACAGGGGAACACCGGGGAGCTGTTTTTT; CDR3 protein: CASSRQGNTGELFF
J gene: TRBJ2-7; clone size: .; V gene: TRBV19; D gene: TRBD2; CDR3 DNA: TGTGCCAGTAGTATTGGGCTAGCGGTCTCCTACGAGCAGTACTTC; CDR3 protein: CASSIGLAVSYEQYF
J gene: TRBJ2-5; clone size: .; V gene: TRBV4-1; D gene: .; CDR3 DNA: TGCGCCAGCAGCCACTGGAGGGGTGAGACCCAGTACTTC; CDR3 protein: CASSHWRGETQYF
J gene: TRBJ1-1; clone size: .; V gene: TRBV9; D gene: .; CDR3 DNA: TGTGCCAGCAGCGTTATTTTCAGGTTCGAAGATTCGAAGACTGAAGCTTTCTTT; CDR3 protein: CASSVIFRFEDSKTEAFF
J gene: TRBJ2-7; clone size: .; V gene: TRBV18; D gene: TRBD2; CDR3 DNA: TGTGCCAGCTGTTTAGCGGGATCCGACGAGCAGTACTTC; CDR3 protein: CASCLAGSDEQYF
J gene: TRBJ2-2; clone size: once; V gene: TRBV28; D gene: TRBD1; CDR3 DNA: TGTGCCAGCAGGCCCGGACAGGGATGGACCGGGGAGCTGTTTTTT; CDR3 protein: CASRPGQGWTGELFF
J gene: TRBJ1-2; clone size: few; V gene: TRBV2; D gene: TRBD1; CDR3 DNA: TGTGCCAGCAGTCGCCCCGGGACAGCCTGGGATGGCTACACCTTC; CDR3 protein: CASSRPGTAWDGYTF
J gene: TRBJ1-2; clone size: few; V gene: TRBV4-2; D gene: TRBD1; CDR3 DNA: TGTGCCAGCAGCCATAACAGGGGCTCTTATTATGGCTACACCTTC; CDR3 protein: CASSHNRGSYYGYTF
J gene: TRBJ2-3; clone size: .; V gene: TRBV19; D gene: TRBD2; CDR3 DNA: TGTGCCAGTAGTACAATAGCGGGAGGGAGCACAGATACGCAGTATTTT; CDR3 protein: CASSTIAGGSTDTQYF
J gene: TRBJ2-5; clone size: .; V gene: TRBV9; D gene: TRBD2; CDR3 DNA: TGTGCCAGGGGAGGGCAAGTCCAAGAGACCCAGTACTTC; CDR3 protein: CARGGQVQETQYF
J gene: TRBJ2-3; clone size: few; V gene: TRBV19; D gene: .; CDR3 DNA: TGTGCCAGTAGTATAGTCCAGGGCGCTAGCACAGATACGCAGTATTTT; CDR3 protein: CASSIVQGASTDTQYF
J gene: TRBJ1-1; clone size: .; V gene: TRBV5-4; D gene: TRBD1; CDR3 DNA: TGTGCCAGCAGCCAACCGGGACAGTCCCTGAGTGAAGCTTTCTTT; CDR3 protein: CASSQPGQSLSEAFF
J gene: TRBJ2-2; clone size: once; V gene: TRBV27; D gene: TRBD1; CDR3 DNA: TGTGCCAGCAGTCCGACAGGGGGCGTAGTCACCGGGGAGCTGTTTTTT; CDR3 protein: CASSPTGGVVTGELFF
J gene: TRBJ2-3; clone size: few; V gene: TRBV6-6; D gene: .; CDR3 DNA: TGTGCCAGCAGTTCCTCCCTAGGCGGGGACACAGATACGCAGTATTTT; CDR3 protein: CASSSSLGGDTDTQYF
J gene: TRBJ2-3; clone size: few; V gene: TRBV6-5; D gene: .; CDR3 DNA: TGTGCCAGCAGTTACCGGGTGGGGCAGGGGCCAGATACGCAGTATTTT; CDR3 protein: CASSYRVGQGPDTQYF
J gene: TRBJ2-1; clone size: .; V gene: TRBV20-1; D gene: .; CDR3 DNA: TGCAGTGCTAGGCGGGGCAATGAGCAGTTCTTC; CDR3 protein: CSARRGNEQFF
J gene: TRBJ2-3; clone size: .; V gene: TRBV7-8; D gene: TRBD2; CDR3 DNA: TGTGCCAGCAGCTTACAGCGGGGGGGGACAGATACGCAGTATTTT; CDR3 protein: CASSLQRGGTDTQYF
J gene: TRBJ2-3; clone size: .; V gene: TRBV7-7; D gene: .; CDR3 DNA: TGTGCTAGCAGCTTCGGGACTGCCGGTGTAGATACGCAGTATTTT; CDR3 protein: CASSFGTAGVDTQYF
J gene: TRBJ2-1; clone size: .; V gene: TRBV5-4; D gene: .; CDR3 DNA: TGTGCCAGCAGCTTAATGGACATCAGCTCCTACAATGAGCAGTTCTTC; CDR3 protein: CASSLMDISSYNEQFF
J gene: TRBJ1-2; clone size: .; V gene: TRBV2; D gene: .; CDR3 DNA: TGTGCCAGCAGTTCGACAGGAAAGGATGGCTACACCTTC; CDR3 protein: CASSSTGKDGYTF